These 9 T cell receptor beta chains came from one sample sequenced in a study of blood T cells in healthy people across ages. Using a J-beta primer mix together with a sample-barcoded 5' primer, a second PCR was run for roughly 6 to 11 cycles. TCRdb re-analysed the 5' RACE reads in MiXCR, keeping a single row per CDR3 protein. There are about 730,000 distinct CDR3 sequences in the sample; 35% to 45% occur only once, and around 20% lies in the top ten. The source material was blood. The receptor set was obtained from a woman aged 55-69 years in good health.

This clonotype was detected a few times. This chain joins TRBV7-3 and TRBJ2-1; 7 positions match TRBD2. This CDR3 spans 17 amino acids. The junction had 15 bases not matched to a gene; V was cut back by 4 bases and J by 6 bases. Germline CDR1 and CDR2: SGHTA and FQGTGA. In DNA form, the CDR3 reads TGTGCCAGCAGCTCGTACCCCGGGCGGGAGTCCCGCAATGAGCAGTTCTTC. Protein: CASSSYPGRESRNEQFF. Complete variable domain (other parts from reference TRBV7-3 and TRBJ2-1): GAGVSQTPSNKVTEKGKYVELRCDPISGHTALYWYRQSLGQGPEFLIYFQGTGAADDSGLPNDRFFAVRPEGSVSTLKIQRTERGDSAVYLCASSSYPGRESRNEQFFGPGTRLTVL.

The genes are TRBV9 and TRBJ2-7, with TRBD1 as a possible D gene (5 bases). The length of the CDR3 is 15 residues. The germline V gene has CDR1 SGDLS and CDR2 YYNGEE. The V and J ends lost 4 bases and 0 bases respectively, with 14 bases between them. The DNA of the CDR3 is TGTGCCAGCAGCCTTGACAGTTCGAACTCCTACGAGCAGTACTTC. It is translated as CASSLDSSNSYEQYF.

This clonotype has more than one count but fewer than ten. The V and J genes are TRBV9 and TRBJ2-5; D not resolved. Trimming pared 2 bases from V and 11 bases from J, leaving 10 bases between. Germline V gene lookup returns CDR1 SGDLS and CDR2 YYNGEE. This CDR3 region has 11 residues. CDR3: CASSVKNEQYF. The CDR3 nucleotides read TGTGCCAGCAGCGTGAAGAATGAGCAGTACTTC.

At least ten counts were recorded for this clonotype. The CDR3 spells CASSATGGETQYF. The CDR3 DNA follows: TGTGCCAGCAGTGCGACAGGGGGAGAGACCCAGTACTTC. The chain joins TRBV6-5 to TRBJ2-5, with 9 positions matching TRBD1. V lost 5 bases, J lost 4 bases, and 2 bases stayed unmatched. Germline CDR1 is MNHEY and CDR2 is SVGAGI. The CDR3 has 13 amino acids.

The V and J genes are TRBV11-3 and TRBJ2-1; D possibly corresponds to TRBD2 (7 bases). V lost 7 bases and J 7 bases, leaving 14 bases between the germline ends. The CDR3 runs 13 residues. CDR1 is SGHNT and CDR2 is YENEEA in the germline V gene. The CDR3 loop reads CASTVRGGNEQFF. CDR3 DNA: TGTGCCAGCACCGTTAGGGGGGGAAATGAGCAGTTCTTC.

The V gene is TRBV5-1, the J gene TRBJ2-7; the match to TRBD1 covers 10 bases. The ends lost 3 bases at V and 3 bases at J; junction bases unmatched: 6. The length of the CDR3 is 15 residues. Germline-derived CDR1 and CDR2 are SGHRS and YFSETQ. As DNA, the CDR3 is TGCGCCAGCAGCTCTACCGGGACAGGGGACTACGAGCAGTACTTC. It codes for CASSSTGTGDYEQYF.

This clonotype was observed a handful of times. The chain employs TRBV15 and TRBJ2-1; D gene ambiguous. This CDR3 spans 15 amino acids. Per the germline V gene, CDR1 is LNHNV and CDR2 is YYDKDF (reference sequence). With 0 bases removed from V and 2 bases from J, the gap between germline ends came to 8 bases. CDR3 nucleotides: TGTGCCACCAGCAGAGACCCTAACCCCTACAATGAGCAGTTCTTC. Amino acids: CATSRDPNPYNEQFF.

Notes on this clonotype: Given a much more abundant clone one base away, this may be a read error. The V and J genes are TRBV2 and TRBJ2-7, with TRBD2 identical over 7 bases. CDR1 and CDR2 (germline): SNHLY, FYNNEI. With 1 base clipped from V and 7 bases from J, the junction kept 4 bases outside the gene matches. This CDR3 has 13 residues. The CDR3 DNA reads TGTGCCAGCAGTGAAGGAAGGGAGGGAGAGCAGTACTTC. Protein: CASSEGREGEQYF.

The J gene is TRBJ2-5, the V gene TRBV7-2, with D possibly being TRBD2 (6 bases). V lost 1 base and J lost 5, with 14 bases in between. Germline V gene sequence: CDR1 SGHTA, CDR2 FQGNSA. The CDR3 spans 15 residues. In nucleotides, the CDR3 is TGTGCCAGCAGCTTAGTTGGCGGGATGAGGGAGACCCAGTACTTC. Protein sequence: CASSLVGGMRETQYF.